Shown below are 23 T cell receptor beta chains from a single sample sequenced in a study of cytomegalovirus exposure and HLA in healthy donors. A multiplex PCR was run with 60 Vbeta primers and 13 Jbeta primers. Assay: immunoSEQ multiplex PCR; the TCRdb copy retains only in-frame clones and omits some. This table has fewer than 140,000 clones, roughly four fifths appearing once. Input material: PBMCs. The receptors derive from a man in his 60s in good health and CMV-seronegative.

The chain has TRBV6-5 and TRBJ2-3, with D maybe TRBD1 (5 bases). CDR1 MNHEY and CDR2 SVGAGI come from the germline V gene. V lost 8 bases to trimming and J lost 0 bases, with 12 bases between them. The length of the CDR3 is 14 residues. The CDR3 bases are TGTGCCAGCGGGGCGGCCTCGAGCACAGATACGCAGTATTTT. It is translated as CASGAASSTDTQYF.

The chain has TRBV6-1 and TRBJ2-7; TRBD1 is a possible D gene (5 bases). CDR1 is MNHNS and CDR2 is SASEGT in the germline V gene. CDR3 size: 15 residues. Trimming took 3 bases from V and 4 from J, leaving 16 bases between them. The CDR3 DNA reads as TGTGCCAGCAGTGAGACAAAGGGCAGGGCGTACGAGCAGTACGTC. It is translated as CASSETKGRAYEQYV.

V and J are TRBV5-1 and TRBJ2-3; 11 bases match TRBD2. Germline V gene sequence: CDR1 SGHRS, CDR2 YFSETQ. CDR3 length equals 16 residues. Unmatched junction bases numbered 5, after V lost 3 bases and J lost 2 bases. CDR3 nucleotide sequence: TGCGCCAGCAGCTCCCGGGGACTAGCGGACACAGATACGCAGTATTTT. Its translation is CASSSRGLADTDTQYF.

V usage is TRBV18 and J usage is TRBJ1-1; 8 bases agree with TRBD1. The V and J ends lost 1 base and 1 base, in that order; junction bases with no gene match: 2. CDR1 and CDR2 from the germline V gene are KGHSH and LQKENI. CDR3 length: 15 residues. As DNA, the CDR3 is TGTGCCAGCTCACCACTAGACAGGGGGAACACTGAAGCTTTCTTT. Its protein product is CASSPLDRGNTEAFF.

The J gene is TRBJ2-3, the V gene TRBV7-2; a possible D gene is TRBD1 (6 bases). V was clipped by 6 bases and J by 4 bases, with 11 bases between them. CDR1 SGHTA and CDR2 FQGNSA come from the germline V gene. This CDR3 has 13 amino acids. In DNA form, the CDR3 reads TGTGCCAGCAGTCTCAACAGGGCAGATACGCAGTATTTT. It codes for CASSLNRADTQYF.

The V gene is TRBV19, the J gene TRBJ1-4; TRBD1 matches at 9 bases. V was clipped by 4 bases and J by 8 bases; unmatched bases: 11. This CDR3 is 16 amino acids long. The germline V gene has CDR1 LNHDA and CDR2 SQIVND (reference sequence). CDR3 loop: CASSNRGQGREEKLFF. CDR3 in DNA: TGTGCCAGTAGTAACAGAGGACAGGGGAGGGAAGAAAAACTGTTTTTT.

This clone has only one observation. V gene TRBV5-1 combines with J gene TRBJ2-3; 8 nucleotides align to TRBD2. Germline loops: CDR1 SGHRS, CDR2 YFSETQ. The length of the CDR3 is 16 residues. The V segment lost 2 bases and the J segment 2 bases; nucleotides outside the gene matches: 7. The CDR3 region is CASSFDPAGVTDTQYF. CDR3 DNA sequence: TGCGCCAGCAGCTTCGATCCAGCGGGGGTCACAGATACGCAGTATTTT.

The rearrangement links TRBV7-9 to TRBJ1-5; 9 bases line up with TRBD1. The CDR3 sequence is 15 residues long. Germline CDR1 SEHNR, CDR2 FQNEAQ (reference sequence). V lost 5 bases and J lost 1; bases outside the gene matches: 3. The CDR3 here is CASSEDRGSNQPQHF. As DNA, the CDR3 is TGTGCCAGCAGCGAGGACAGGGGAAGCAATCAGCCCCAGCATTTT.

The V gene is TRBV9, the J gene TRBJ2-1, with D maybe TRBD1 (5 bases). The germline V gene has CDR1 SGDLS and CDR2 YYNGEE. The V and J ends lost 3 bases and 5 bases respectively, with 12 bases between them. CDR3 length equals 14 residues. CDR3 in amino acids: CASSALRGNNEQFF. DNA for the CDR3: TGTGCCAGCAGCGCACTAAGGGGTAACAATGAGCAGTTCTTC.

V usage is TRBV10-1 and J usage is TRBJ1-3; unclear D gene. Germline CDR1 is WNHNN and CDR2 is SYGVQD (reference sequence). V shed 3 bases and J shed 2 bases, with 20 bases lying between them. This CDR3 is 18 amino acids long. CDR3 amino acids: CASSDALDNTYPGNTIYF. The CDR3 coding sequence is TGCGCCAGCAGTGACGCTCTTGACAATACCTACCCTGGAAACACCATATATTTT.

The rearrangement links TRBV13 to TRBJ2-5; maybe TRBD2 (6 bases). Germline CDR1 PRHDT, CDR2 FYEKMQ (reference sequence). The CDR3 extends over 14 amino acids. Trimming took 4 bases from V and 5 from J, leaving 14 bases between them. CDR3 sequence reads: CASSSPTRWETQYF. CDR3 coding DNA: TGTGCCAGCAGCTCTCCGACTAGGTGGGAGACCCAGTACTTC.

The chain carries TRBV29-1 and TRBJ1-1; D gene ambiguous. The germline V gene has CDR1 SQVTM and CDR2 ANQGSEA. The V end was cut by 0 bases, the J end by 2 bases, with 10 bases between. This CDR3 is built from 14 residues. CDR3 region: CSVEDGLSNTEAFF. CDR3 nucleotide sequence: TGCAGCGTTGAAGACGGACTGAGTAACACTGAAGCTTTCTTT. Combining the CDR3 with reference TRBV29-1 and TRBJ1-1 gives the whole variable domain SAVISQKPSRDICQRGTSLTIQCQVDSQVTMMFWYRQQPGQSLTLIATANQGSEATYESGFVIDKFPISRPNLTFSTLTVSNMSPEDSSIYLCSVEDGLSNTEAFFGQGTRLTVV.

This chain links TRBV5-5 with TRBJ2-2; D uncertain. CDR3 size: 12 residues. V gave up 2 bases and J gave up 6 bases, with 5 bases separating them. Germline-derived CDR1 and CDR2 are SGHKS and YYEKEE (reference sequence). CDR3 DNA: TGTGCCAGCAGCTTTTATGCCGGGGAGCTGTTTTTT. Translating gives CASSFYAGELFF.

Remarks on this clone: Other DNA sequences in this sample translate to the same CDR3. The CDR3 DNA follows: TGTGCCAGCAGCCCCTCGTCAGAGACCCAGTACTTC. The encoded protein is CASSPSSETQYF. This rearrangement joins TRBV7-9 to TRBJ2-5; D is unclear. V dropped 5 bases and J dropped 4 bases, with 8 bases sitting between them. CDR1 is SEHNR and CDR2 is FQNEAQ in the germline V gene (reference sequence). The CDR3 spans 12 residues.

The chain joins TRBV7-2 to TRBJ2-7, with D possibly being TRBD1 (5 bases). This CDR3 has 13 amino acids. The V end lost 5 bases, the J end lost 2 bases, and 10 bases lay between the germline ends. CDR1 SGHTA and CDR2 FQGNSA come from the germline V gene. The CDR3 loop is CASSTQGAYEQYF. In DNA form, the CDR3 reads TGTGCCAGCAGCACCCAGGGTGCCTACGAGCAGTACTTC.

The CDR3 region is CASSFYLRGAPDTGELFF. The CDR3, as DNA: TGTGCCAGCAGCTTTTACTTGCGGGGGGCGCCAGACACCGGGGAGCTGTTTTTT. The chain combines TRBV7-2 with TRBJ2-2; 8 bases fit TRBD2. The CDR3 is 18 amino acids. The J segment lost 3 bases and the V segment lost 3 bases, leaving 12 bases of the junction unmatched. Per germline, CDR1 SGHTA and CDR2 FQGNSA.

This chain links TRBV7-2 with TRBJ2-1, with D possibly being TRBD1 (6 bases). The CDR3 is 16 residues long. Looked up from germline, CDR1 is SGHTA and CDR2 is FQGNSA. The V end was cut by 3 bases, the J end by 0 bases, with 12 bases between. The chain's CDR3 is CASSLTTGVSYNEQFF. The DNA of the CDR3 is TGTGCCAGCAGCTTGACGACAGGAGTCTCCTACAATGAGCAGTTCTTC.

The chain recombines TRBV2 with TRBJ1-6, with 9 nucleotides matching TRBD1. This CDR3 has 15 residues. CDR1 is SNHLY, CDR2 FYNNEI, per germline. V was clipped by 7 bases and J by 10 bases; unmatched bases: 11. The CDR3 is CASKATGGATSPLHF. The CDR3, as DNA: TGTGCCAGCAAGGCAACAGGGGGCGCGACGTCACCCCTCCACTTT. Full variable domain (rest looked up from reference TRBV2 and TRBJ1-6): EPEVTQTPSHQVTQMGQEVILRCVPISNHLYFYWYRQILGQKVEFLVSFYNNEISEKSEIFDDQFSVERPDGSNFTLKIRSTKLEDSAMYFCASKATGGATSPLHFGNGTRLTVT.

The chain couples TRBV21-1 to TRBJ1-5; the D call of TRBD1 is as the table states it, not checked on the DNA. TRBV21-1 is described as a pseudogene. The CDR3 loop spans 17 amino acids. CDR3 DNA sequence: TGTGCCAGCAGCAAAGTTGACAGGGGGGTTTGCAATCAGCCCCAGCATTTT. Translating it yields CASSKVDRGVCNQPQHF.

The chain uses TRBV7-8 and TRBJ1-6, with D possibly matching TRBD1 (6 bases). CDR3 length equals 17 residues. V lost 4 bases and J 7 bases, leaving 20 bases between the germline ends. CDR1 is SGHVS, CDR2 FQNEAQ, per germline. Here the CDR3 reads CASSSGAAAGRNSPLHF. The CDR3 nucleotides read TGTGCCAGCAGCTCAGGGGCGGCGGCTGGTAGGAATTCACCCCTCCACTTT.

V gene TRBV4-2 combines with J gene TRBJ1-2, with D uncertain. Trimming removed 5 bases from V and 6 bases from J, with 16 bases in between. The CDR3 loop spans 14 amino acids. The germline CDR1 and CDR2 sequences are LGHNA and YNFKEQ. Here the CDR3 DNA reads TGTGCCAGCAGCAAACCCCCAGGTACCCATGGCTACACCTTC. It is translated as CASSKPPGTHGYTF.

CDR3 nucleotides: TGTGCCAGCAGTTCACGGTCATCAGGGGATTCACCCCTCCACTTT. Protein: CASSSRSSGDSPLHF. This chain joins TRBV6-5 and TRBJ1-6, with D perhaps matching TRBD1 (6 bases). The V end was cut by 4 bases, the J end by 8 bases, with 15 bases between. Germline lookup yields CDR1 MNHEY and CDR2 SVGAGI. CDR3 size: 15 residues.

V gene TRBV5-1 combines with J gene TRBJ1-1; no clear D gene. There are 12 residues in the CDR3. Germline-derived CDR1 and CDR2 are SGHRS and YFSETQ. The ends were cut back, 5 bases at V and 9 bases at J, with 14 bases in the middle. The DNA of the CDR3 is TGCGCCAGCAGGGAAGACATCTCCCAAGCTTTCTTT. This sequence encodes CASREDISQAFF.